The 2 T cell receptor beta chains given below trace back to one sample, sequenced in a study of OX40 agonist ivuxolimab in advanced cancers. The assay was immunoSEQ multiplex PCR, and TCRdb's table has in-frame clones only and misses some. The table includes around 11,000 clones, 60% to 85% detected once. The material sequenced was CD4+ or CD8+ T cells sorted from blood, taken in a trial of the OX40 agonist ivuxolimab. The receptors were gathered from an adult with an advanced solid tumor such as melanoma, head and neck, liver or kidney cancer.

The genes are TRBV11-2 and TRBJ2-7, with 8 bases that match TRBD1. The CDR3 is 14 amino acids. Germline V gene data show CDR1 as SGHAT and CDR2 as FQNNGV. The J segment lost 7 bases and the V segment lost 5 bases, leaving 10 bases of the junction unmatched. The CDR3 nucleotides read TGTGCCAGCAGCCTCCGGGACAGGTGGAGGGAGCAGTACTTC. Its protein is CASSLRDRWREQYF.

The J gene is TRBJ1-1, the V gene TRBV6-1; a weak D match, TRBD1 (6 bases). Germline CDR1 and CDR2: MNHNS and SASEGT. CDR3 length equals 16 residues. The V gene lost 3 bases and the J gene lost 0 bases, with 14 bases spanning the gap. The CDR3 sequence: CASSDWQGLMNTEAFF. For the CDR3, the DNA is TGTGCCAGCAGTGATTGGCAGGGGCTAATGAACACTGAAGCTTTCTTT.